Below, 10 T cell receptor beta chains from the same sample are listed, as sequenced in a study of shared clonotypes between healthy human individuals. Clones were sequenced by immunoSEQ multiplex PCR, and TCRdb holds only the in-frame ones, with some missing. The table lists approximately 1.5 million clones, around 98% of them singletons. Source material: naive CD4+ T cells sorted from blood. Documented subset: CD45RA+ positively selected. Every receptor here comes from a young man in good health.

CDR3 loop: CASTPSAAQNTDTQYF. The CDR3, as DNA: TGTGCCAGCACCCCTTCCGCGGCACAGAACACAGATACGCAGTATTTT. The V and J genes are TRBV7-2 and TRBJ2-3; D not certain. This CDR3 contains 16 residues. Germline CDR1 SGHTA, CDR2 FQGNSA. V lost 7 bases to trimming and J lost 2 bases, with 19 bases between them.

As concerns this clone: Other DNA sequences in this specimen translate into the identical CDR3. The chain carries TRBV5-1 and TRBJ2-5; D is unclear. V dropped 0 bases and J dropped 3 bases, with 6 bases sitting between them. Germline V gene lookup returns CDR1 SGHRS and CDR2 YFSETQ. This CDR3 region has 13 residues. The CDR3 loop reads CASSLGGKETQYF. Written as DNA, the CDR3 is TGCGCCAGCAGCTTGGGTGGGAAAGAGACCCAGTACTTC.

The J gene is TRBJ2-5, the V gene TRBV18; TRBD1 aligns across 8 bases. The CDR3 is made up of 15 amino acids. Germline lookup yields CDR1 KGHSH and CDR2 LQKENI. The V and J ends lost 6 bases and 4 bases, in that order; junction bases with no gene match: 10. In nucleotides, the CDR3 is TGTGCCAGCTCCTCAACCGGACAGGGCCGAGAGACCCAGTACTTC. Translating it yields CASSSTGQGRETQYF.

This chain links TRBV6-5 with TRBJ2-3; D may be TRBD2 (6 bases). CDR1 and CDR2 from the germline V gene are MNHEY and SVGAGI. The CDR3 consists of 15 residues. The V end lost 2 bases, the J end lost 4 bases, and 13 bases lay between the germline ends. The CDR3 spells CASSYLSGVPDTQYF. CDR3 nucleotide sequence: TGTGCCAGCAGTTACCTATCGGGAGTCCCAGATACGCAGTATTTT.

The chain joins TRBV20-1 to TRBJ1-1, with D unclear. Germline CDR1 reads DFQATT; CDR2 reads SNEGSKA (reference sequence). V lost 5 bases and J lost 10, with 11 bases in between. The CDR3 spans 10 residues. Written as DNA, the CDR3 is TGCAGTGCTCCCCGAGGTGGAGCTTTCTTT. Translating gives CSAPRGGAFF.

The chain combines TRBV10-2 with TRBJ1-5; 8 nucleotides line up with TRBD1. The CDR3 has 14 residues. The junction had 7 bases not matched to a gene; V was cut back by 6 bases and J by 6 bases. Per the germline V gene, CDR1 is WSHSY and CDR2 is SAAADI. The CDR3 sequence: CASSDRGLSQPQHF. The CDR3 DNA reads as TGCGCCAGCAGCGACAGGGGCCTAAGTCAGCCCCAGCATTTT.

The chain recombines TRBV7-9 with TRBJ1-4; the D is unclear. This CDR3 spans 13 amino acids. Germline CDR1 SEHNR, CDR2 FQNEAQ (reference sequence). V was cut by 5 bases and J by 8 bases, with 12 bases left in between. DNA of the CDR3: TGTGCCAGCAGCCCCTCGAACCAGGAAAAACTGTTTTTT. Amino acids: CASSPSNQEKLFF.

The chain links TRBV10-2 to TRBJ2-7, with 13 nucleotides matching TRBD2. Germline V lookup: CDR1 WSHSY, CDR2 SAAADI. Unmatched junction bases numbered 5, after V lost 6 bases and J lost 3 bases. The CDR3 is made up of 15 amino acids. Written as DNA, the CDR3 is TGCGCCAGCAGCCAGACTAGCGGGAGGCTCTACGAGCAGTACTTC. Protein product: CASSQTSGRLYEQYF.

The genes are TRBV27 and TRBJ2-2; maybe TRBD2 (6 bases). The germline gives CDR1 MNHEY, CDR2 SMNVEV (reference sequence). The CDR3 runs to 15 residues. Deletions cut 5 bases from V and 2 bases from J, with 12 bases between. CDR3 coding DNA: TGTGCCAGCAGTAGGCTAGCGATAAACACCGGGGAGCTGTTTTTT. It yields the protein CASSRLAINTGELFF.

This clone was seen only once. The chain recombines TRBV19 with TRBJ1-1; the match to TRBD1 covers 11 bases. Germline trimming cut 5 bases from V and 4 bases from J; bases unmatched to any gene: 12. From germline, CDR1 is LNHDA and CDR2 SQIVND (reference sequence). The CDR3 is 17 amino acids. The CDR3 DNA is TGTGCCAGTAGTCCCCGGACAGGGGGCGTCAGTGGCACTGAAGCTTTCTTT. It codes for CASSPRTGGVSGTEAFF. The variable domain in full, completed from reference TRBV19 and TRBJ1-1, reads DGGITQSPKYLFRKEGQNVTLSCEQNLNHDAMYWYRQDPGQGLRLIYYSQIVNDFQKGDIAEGYSVSREKKESFPLTVTSAQKNPTAFYLCASSPRTGGVSGTEAFFGQGTRLTVV.